Listed below are T cell receptor beta chains from one sample, sequenced in a study of CD8 T cells in ankylosing spondylitis. TCRdb processed the 5' RACE reads anew with MiXCR; each CDR3 protein has one entry. The sample records 200,000 to 300,000 distinct CDR3 sequences, about 11% being singletons. The sequenced material came from blood, either unsorted or a sorted T cell fraction (not recorded which). These receptors were collected from a male donor with ankylosing spondylitis or in good health (not recorded which). CDR3s include the opening cysteine and the closing phenylalanine or tryptophan. Each record gives: D gene, J gene, V gene, clone size, CDR3 protein, CDR3 DNA. D genes are given only for firm matches. The size of a clone is reported for some rows only, either as once, few or many, or as a class for expanded clones.

>.|TRBJ2-5|TRBV9|many
CASSVAGGLGETQYF
TGTGCCAGCAGCGTAGCGGGGGGCCTCGGTGAGACCCAGTACTTC
>TRBD1|TRBJ1-4|TRBV10-3|once
CANSTQGAFEKLFF
TGTGCCAACAGCACACAGGGGGCATTCGAAAAACTGTTTTTT
>.|TRBJ1-6|TRBV7-9|.
CASSFLEEPLHF
TGTGCCAGCAGCTTCCTCGAGGAACCCCTCCACTTT
>.|TRBJ2-5|TRBV2|many
CASSEAGVGLQETQYF
TGTGCCAGCAGTGAAGCCGGCGTGGGACTTCAAGAGACCCAGTACTTC
>.|TRBJ2-4|TRBV5-5|many
CASSPSGSPRGSIQYF
TGTGCCAGCAGCCCCTCGGGGTCCCCGAGGGGAAGCATTCAGTACTTC
>TRBD1|TRBJ1-5|TRBV5-6|.
CASSLTGTGDSNQPQHF
TGTGCCAGCAGCCTAACCGGGACAGGAGATAGCAATCAGCCCCAGCATTTT
>.|TRBJ2-4|TRBV12-3/TRBV12-4|many
CASRVSRGGKNIQYF
TGTGCCAGCAGGGTCTCCCGGGGCGGTAAAAACATTCAGTACTTC
>.|TRBJ2-5|TRBV5-1|few
CASMTGRRDGETQYF
TGCGCCAGTATGACGGGTCGAAGGGACGGTGAGACCCAGTACTTC
>TRBD1|TRBJ2-7|TRBV7-8|many
CASSLVRGQEKYF
TGTGCCAGCAGCTTAGTGAGGGGGCAGGAGAAGTACTTC
>.|TRBJ1-5|TRBV25-1|many
CASSEVEGQPQHF
TGTGCCAGCAGTGAAGTTGAAGGGCAGCCCCAGCATTTT
>TRBD1|TRBJ1-6|TRBV7-9|.
CASSIGTASPLHF
TGTGCCAGCAGCATCGGGACAGCTTCACCCCTCCACTTT
>.|TRBJ2-5|TRBV7-2|.
CASSLFQGRGQTQYF
TGTGCCAGCAGCTTATTTCAGGGGAGGGGACAGACCCAGTACTTC
>.|TRBJ1-1|TRBV12-3/TRBV12-4|many
CASSLNGLNTEAFF
TGTGCCAGCAGTTTAAACGGATTGAACACTGAAGCTTTCTTT
>.|TRBJ1-1|TRBV19|many
CASSILGLNTEAFF
TGTGCCAGTAGTATCCTGGGATTGAACACTGAAGCTTTCTTT
>.|TRBJ1-1|TRBV7-9|.
CASSSGAKSMNTEAFF
TGTGCCAGCAGCTCCGGGGCAAAGTCGATGAACACTGAAGCTTTCTTT
>TRBD1|TRBJ1-2|TRBV5-1|few
CASSPVAGQGANGYTF
TGCGCCAGCAGCCCCGTGGCGGGCCAGGGGGCCAATGGCTACACCTTC
>.|TRBJ1-4|TRBV3-1|many
CASSQDAGKLFF
TGTGCCAGCAGCCAAGATGCGGGAAAACTGTTTTTT
>TRBD1|TRBJ1-1|TRBV5-1|many
CASNPLGTGSRNAEAFF
TGCGCCAGCAACCCCTTGGGGACAGGGAGTAGGAACGCTGAAGCTTTCTTT
>TRBD2|TRBJ2-7|TRBV29-1|many
CSPQGPGGLSYEQYF
TGCAGCCCTCAGGGGCCGGGAGGGCTATCCTACGAGCAGTACTTC
>TRBD2|TRBJ2-2|TRBV5-1|few
CASSLSTSGFNTGELFF
TGCGCCAGCAGCTTGTCTACTAGCGGATTTAACACCGGGGAGCTGTTTTTT
>.|TRBJ1-2|TRBV7-2|.
CASSRGTTYGYTF
TGTGCCAGCAGCCGAGGCACGACCTATGGCTACACCTTC
>.|TRBJ2-3|TRBV5-1|few
CASSSFRDSGADTQYF
TGCGCCAGCAGCTCGTTCCGGGACTCTGGGGCAGATACGCAGTATTTT
>.|TRBJ2-7|TRBV5-1|many
CASSSDGWNEQYF
TGCGCCAGCAGCTCGGACGGGTGGAACGAGCAGTACTTC
>TRBD1|TRBJ1-1|TRBV6-1|many
CASRSGTGAMNTEAFF
TGTGCCAGCAGATCCGGGACAGGCGCTATGAACACTGAAGCTTTCTTT
>TRBD2|TRBJ2-2|TRBV20-1|many
CSARTSGGAGELFF
TGCAGTGCTAGGACTAGCGGGGGAGCCGGGGAGCTGTTTTTT
>TRBD1|TRBJ1-2|TRBV10-3|many
CAITATGTANYGYTF
TGTGCCATCACCGCGACCGGGACAGCTAACTATGGCTACACCTTC
>TRBD2|TRBJ2-7|TRBV3-1|.
CASSRIPGLAGEQYF
TGTGCCAGCAGCCGCATTCCGGGACTAGCAGGCGAGCAGTACTTC
>.|TRBJ1-4|TRBV7-7|.
CASSKRAGDEKLFF
TGTGCCAGCAGCAAAAGGGCAGGGGATGAAAAACTGTTTTTT
>TRBD1|TRBJ2-2|TRBV5-1|few
CASSAGGSAGELFF
TGCGCCAGCAGTGCAGGGGGCAGCGCCGGGGAGCTGTTTTTT
>.|TRBJ2-3|TRBV10-3|many
CAIRRAITDTQYF
TGTGCCATTCGCCGGGCAATCACAGATACGCAGTATTTT
>.|TRBJ2-2|TRBV7-2|.
CASSLGTGRVPGELFF
TGTGCCAGCAGCTTAGGGACAGGGAGGGTACCCGGGGAGCTGTTTTTT
>TRBD2|TRBJ2-7|TRBV4-2|many
CASSQELAGSYEQYF
TGTGCCAGCAGCCAAGAACTAGCGGGATCCTACGAGCAGTACTTC
>.|TRBJ1-1|TRBV20-1|many
CSAKRGAMNTEAFF
TGCAGTGCTAAGAGGGGAGCGATGAACACTGAAGCTTTCTTT
>.|TRBJ2-3|TRBV20-1|many
CSFTDQTHKYTDTQYF
TGCAGTTTTACCGATCAGACACACAAATACACAGATACGCAGTATTTT